This T cell receptor (beta chain) stems from a study of blood T cell repertoires in COVID-19 (dated by TCRdb to between 2020 and 2021). Study-level background: Samples from collaborators originated in the United States, Italy and Spain and spanned both the acute and convalescent phases of COVID-19. The prospective study material was composed of cDNA or gDNA derived from T cells, B-cell-depleted T cells, or PBMCs. Subjects who had been exposed to COVID-19, were actively infected with it, or had recovered from it provided the deeply sampled blood TCRbeta repertoires that made up the dataset. The repertoires were made available in a free public database intended to serve as a resource for research on the immune response to SARS-CoV-2. Samples came from the ongoing ImmuneRACE study (first 160 participants) plus 1,254 subjects from 6 global collaborators. Sample metadata almost always included a de-identified subject ID, COVID-19 status, age in years and sex. Where available, HLA class I and class II types were obtained from metadata supplied by the sample provider rather than from assay-based typing. On the study overall, not on this receptor specifically: The amount of clinical and demographic metadata varied by source and participant and was provided uncurated.

The immunoSEQ Assay, a bias-controlled multiplex PCR, was used to amplify TCRbeta CDR3 regions from genomic DNA. Under the source paper's analysis protocol: The number of nucleated cells in each sample was estimated from the amplification of reference gene primers within the assay. To quantify the absolute abundance of each unique TCRbeta CDR3 rearrangement, sequence reads were collapsed and filtered. For each sample, productive Simpson clonality was calculated as the square root of Simpson's diversity index across productive rearrangements. The table was pulled from immuneACCESS by TCRdb, which kept in-frame rearrangements only. Such tables lose some clones; where checked, under half of the loss comes from unresolved V genes, and the rest has no known cause. V and J calls and clone size are those listed in that table; D and trimming were worked out from the DNA. A total of some 180,000 clones appear in this sample, 82% of them only once. The ten largest clones represent under 6.5% of the sample.

The V and J ends are trimmed by 1 base and 8 bases, leaving 5 bases between them. Spanning cysteine to phenylalanine, the CDR3 consists of 11 amino acids. Here the CDR3 DNA is all that survives: 33 bases in frame from base 1. Via the germline V gene (reference sequence), CDR1 is SEHNR and CDR2 FQNEAQ. On this clone: Its antigen is currently not known. The input lacks base qualities; no much larger clone sits a single base away.

Enrolling through a virtual design, the prospective study's participants ranged in age from about 18 to 100 years and lived across 20 to 25 United States geographic areas. In the prospective study, cohorts were assigned on the basis of participant-reported clinical history obtained from a screening survey and a study questionnaire. In the prospective study, mobile phlebotomists collected whole blood, serum and a nasopharyngeal or oropharyngeal swab from each participant. Prospective study participants could optionally give additional blood draws and questionnaires over an approximately 2-month period. Blood samples from the prospective study were shipped frozen or at room temperature prior to DNA extraction.

The sample was PBMCs or T cells enriched from blood (not recorded which). The chain employs TRBV7-9 and TRBJ1-2, with no confident D gene call. This clonotype originated in a woman aged 60 to 75 with acute COVID-19. The base sequence is TGTGCCAGCAGCTTAGTAGAAGGCTACACCTTC. Translation gives CASSLVEGYTF.